Presented here are 3 T cell receptor beta chains from one specimen sequenced in a study of Graves' ophthalmopathy and Graves' hyperthyroidism. Amplified material comprised TCR beta CDR3 regions derived from RNA transcripts. HTBI primers were employed in first-round RT-PCR, then a second-round multiplex PCR followed. TCRdb ran MiXCR on the multiplex PCR reads and lists one entry per CDR3 protein. In the table there are about 700,000 distinct CDR3 sequences, about 38% of which are singletons. Sequenced material: peripheral blood. The receptor set was obtained from an adult man with Graves' ophthalmopathy.

This clonotype was recorded at least ten times. J is TRBJ1-4 and V is TRBV2; no clear D gene. The germline gives CDR1 SNHLY, CDR2 FYNNEI. Between the trimmed V and J ends, which lost 2 bases and 8 bases, there was a span of 3 bases. The CDR3 sequence is 11 residues long. CDR3 region: CASSEREKLFF. CDR3 DNA sequence: TGTGCCAGCAGTGAAAGAGAAAAACTGTTTTTT.

This clonotype appeared many times. CDR3 region: CASSGAGTRSPYEQYF. CDR3 bases: TGTGCCAGCAGCGGTGCCGGGACTAGGTCCCCCTACGAGCAGTACTTC. The J gene is TRBJ2-7, the V gene TRBV7-2; 8 bases agree with TRBD2. J gave up 2 bases and V 5 bases, and 11 bases lay outside the gene matches. Germline V gene data show CDR1 as SGHTA and CDR2 as FQGNSA. The CDR3 has 16 amino acids.

This clonotype was found once. The chain is built from TRBV10-3 and TRBJ1-3, with D unclear. V was clipped by 7 bases and J by 0 bases, with 13 bases between them. Per the germline V gene, CDR1 is ENHRY and CDR2 is SYGVKD. This CDR3 has 15 amino acids. Here the CDR3 reads CAIMAGLGSGNTIYF. CDR3 coding DNA: TGTGCCATCATGGCAGGACTTGGCTCTGGAAACACCATATATTTT.